This is a list of T cell receptor beta chains from one sample in a study of T cell repertoires in aging, cancer and after chemotherapy. TCRdb ran MiXCR on the multiplex PCR reads and lists one entry per CDR3 protein. The sample carries about 6,700 distinct CDR3 sequences, 53% recorded once. The sequenced material came from blood. Receptor source: a human donor with a solid tumor. Both conserved end residues are part of each CDR3. The D gene is left open where the match is weak. Clone size is shown for a subset of rows, as once, few, many or a class of expanded clone.

CDR3 DNA	CDR3 protein	V gene	J gene	D gene	clone size
TGTGCCAGCAGTGAACGCCCGTACTACGAGCAGTACTTC	CASSERPYYEQYF	TRBV6-1	TRBJ2-7	-	few
TGTGCCAGCAGTTACTCGACTCGGACTAGCGGGAGGAGCTCCTACGAGCAGTACTTC	CASSYSTRTSGRSSYEQYF	TRBV6-5	TRBJ2-7	TRBD2	-
TGTGCCAGCAGTTACTCAAGGTCCGGGGAGCTGTTTTTT	CASSYSRSGELFF	TRBV28	TRBJ2-2	-	-
TGTGCCAGCAGTCACAGGGAGGGCGTCCAGCCCCAGCATTTT	CASSHREGVQPQHF	TRBV6-5	TRBJ1-5	-	few
TGTGCCAGCAGCCCAGGGACAGGGAGTCGGGCTTTCTTT	CASSPGTGSRAFF	TRBV7-6	TRBJ1-1	TRBD1	-
TGTGCCTGGAGCGACAACCGCTACAATGAGCAGTTCTTC	CAWSDNRYNEQFF	TRBV30	TRBJ2-1	-	-
TGTGCCAGCACCCGGGACAGCTCCTACGAGCAGTACTTC	CASTRDSSYEQYF	TRBV7-9	TRBJ2-7	TRBD1	few
TGTGCCAGTAGTACCTCTTCGGGTTGGCGGCTTTACGAGCAGTACTTC	CASSTSSGWRLYEQYF	TRBV19	TRBJ2-7	-	few
TGTGCCTGGAGTGGACACCTCCGGACAGCTAAGGTTGGCTACACCTTC	CAWSGHLRTAKVGYTF	TRBV30	TRBJ1-2	-	-
TGTGCCAGCCAACTCCTATGGAACACAGATACGCAGTATTTT	CASQLLWNTDTQYF	TRBV6-5	TRBJ2-3	-	-
TGTGCCAGCAGTTACTCTGGCGGTACTGGTTTGGCAAAACTGTTTTTT	CASSYSGGTGLAKLFF	TRBV6-5	TRBJ1-4	-	once
TGTGCCAGCACCCTCAGGCAGGGGTACACCGGGGAGCTGTTTTTT	CASTLRQGYTGELFF	TRBV13	TRBJ2-2	-	once
TGTGCCACCAGTGCCCCCATGGGCGGGAACACCGGGGAGCTGTTTTTT	CATSAPMGGNTGELFF	TRBV24-1	TRBJ2-2	-	-
TGTGCCAGCAGCTTAGGGGGGACTAGCGGGTACAATGAGCAGTTCTTC	CASSLGGTSGYNEQFF	TRBV7-3	TRBJ2-1	TRBD2	-
TGTGCCATCAGTGACTGGGGGAACACTGAAGCTTTCTTT	CAISDWGNTEAFF	TRBV10-3	TRBJ1-1	-	-
TGTACCAGCAGCGGACCTAGCTTGGGTTACCAGCTGTTTTTT	CTSSGPSLGYQLFF	TRBV13	TRBJ2-2	-	-
TGTGCCACCAGCAGAGAACCAGGGGTGTATGAGACCCAGTACTTC	CATSREPGVYETQYF	TRBV15	TRBJ2-5	-	-
TGTGCCAGCAGTGAAGCGACAGGGGGACAGACCCAGTACTTC	CASSEATGGQTQYF	TRBV6-1	TRBJ2-5	TRBD1	-
TGTGCCAGCAGCTTAGCAGCAGGGGGGACCTACGAGCAGTACTTC	CASSLAAGGTYEQYF	TRBV11-3	TRBJ2-7	-	once
TGCAGCGTTGGAGGCGGGAGCTCCTACAATGAGCAGTTCTTC	CSVGGGSSYNEQFF	TRBV29-1	TRBJ2-1	TRBD2	-
TGTGCCATCAGTGAGAAACTAGCGGGAGGGGGGGTTGGCACAGATACGCAGTATTTT	CAISEKLAGGGVGTDTQYF	TRBV10-3	TRBJ2-3	TRBD2	-
TGCGCCAGCAGGGAGGGTCCCACGACAGGACCTACTTTCTTT	CASREGPTTGPTFF	TRBV5-1	TRBJ1-1	-	-
TGTGCCAGCGGTACCACTAATGAAAAACTGTTTTTT	CASGTTNEKLFF	TRBV6-6	TRBJ1-4	-	-
TGTGCCAGCACAGGGGAGGGACAGCAGACCCAGTACTTC	CASTGEGQQTQYF	TRBV6-1	TRBJ2-5	-	once
TGTGCCAGTAGTATAGAGGGGGGATACGAGCAGTACTTC	CASSIEGGYEQYF	TRBV19	TRBJ2-7	-	few
TGTGCCAGCAGTTACGCGCGGACTAGCGGGAGGGCCCACAATGAGCAGTTCTTC	CASSYARTSGRAHNEQFF	TRBV6-6	TRBJ2-1	TRBD2	-
TGTGCCATCAGTACAGGGGGGGAAGGCTACACCTTC	CAISTGGEGYTF	TRBV12-3/TRBV12-4	TRBJ1-2	TRBD1	-
TGTGCCAGCAGTTTAGGCCACGGGGGCTACGAGCAGTACTTC	CASSLGHGGYEQYF	TRBV12-3/TRBV12-4	TRBJ2-7	-	few
TGTGCCACCAGCAGAGATCCTGGGCTTGAAGGAAACACCATATATTTT	CATSRDPGLEGNTIYF	TRBV15	TRBJ1-3	-	few